Presented here are 29 T cell receptor beta chains from one specimen sequenced in a study of neoadjuvant anti-PD-1 for oral cavity cancer. Described time point: after neoadjuvant nivolumab, at surgical resection. Method: immunoSEQ multiplex PCR; TCRdb's copy keeps in-frame clones and lacks some. The repertoire consists of about 24,000 clones, with under 30% occurring once and the leading ten covering more than 15%. This material consisted of tumor tissue, taken after nivolumab (anti-PD-1) treatment. The receptors were sampled from a person between 35 and 79 years old with oral cavity squamous cell carcinoma.

The rearrangement joins TRBV6-1 to TRBJ2-7; 8 nucleotides align to TRBD2. This CDR3 has 14 amino acids. Unmatched junction bases numbered 8, after V lost 10 bases and J lost 0 bases. CDR1 and CDR2 from the germline V gene are MNHNS and SASEGT. CDR3 in amino acids: CATLLAEVSYEQYF. Written as DNA, the CDR3 is TGTGCCACCCTACTAGCGGAGGTCTCCTACGAGCAGTACTTC.

The V call is TRBV5-1, the J call TRBJ2-3, with TRBD2 matching over 8 bases. J lost 6 bases, V lost 5 bases, and 11 bases had no gene match. This CDR3 is 15 amino acids long. Looked up from germline, CDR1 is SGHRS and CDR2 is YFSETQ. CDR3 residues: CASSSGTSPPDTQYF. The CDR3 nucleotides are TGCGCCAGCAGTTCCGGGACTAGTCCCCCCGATACGCAGTATTTT.

This clone was counted between two and nine times. Different DNA sequences within this sample yield the same CDR3. The rearrangement uses TRBV5-1 and TRBJ2-1; possible D gene TRBD1, 5 bases. The CDR3 runs 13 residues. Germline-derived CDR1 and CDR2 are SGHRS and YFSETQ. The V gene lost 4 bases and the J gene lost 5 bases, with 10 bases spanning the gap. CDR3 sequence reads: CASSPSGNNEQFF. The CDR3, as DNA: TGCGCCAGCAGCCCATCAGGGAACAATGAGCAGTTCTTC.

The sample holds a few counts of this clone. The chain links TRBV27 to TRBJ2-7; the match to TRBD2 covers 8 bases. This CDR3 is built from 14 residues. Germline V gene sequence: CDR1 MNHEY, CDR2 SMNVEV (reference sequence). V lost 4 bases and J lost 3; bases outside the gene matches: 5. The CDR3 DNA sequence: TGTGCCAGCAGTTCGGCTAGCGGGTACTACGAGCAGTACTTC. Protein sequence: CASSSASGYYEQYF.

The genes are TRBV4-1 and TRBJ1-2, with TRBD1 as a possible D gene (6 bases). Deletions cut 4 bases from V and 0 bases from J, with 15 bases between. The CDR3 runs 16 residues. In germline, CDR1 is MGHRA, CDR2 YSYEKL. CDR3 in DNA: TGCGCCAGCAGCCCTTCGGGGGGGGCAACTAACTATGGCTACACCTTC. It is translated as CASSPSGGATNYGYTF.

In this sample, this clone turned up a few times. The V gene is TRBV5-1, the J gene TRBJ1-2, with 9 positions matching TRBD1. V lost 3 bases and J lost 7; bases outside the gene matches: 4. The CDR3 covers 13 residues. Per the germline V gene, CDR1 is SGHRS and CDR2 is YFSETQ. In DNA form, the CDR3 reads TGCGCCAGCAGCTGGACAGGGGACTCTGGCTACACCTTC. It is translated as CASSWTGDSGYTF. The variable domain in full, completed from reference TRBV5-1 and TRBJ1-2, reads KAGVTQTPRYLIKTRGQQVTLSCSPISGHRSVSWYQQTPGQGLQFLFEYFSETQRNKGNFPGRFSGRQFSNSRSEMNVSTLELGDSALYLCASSWTGDSGYTFGSGTRLTVV.

This clone has more than one count but fewer than ten. The chain has TRBV11-2 and TRBJ2-7, with D perhaps given as TRBD1 or TRBD2 (6 bases each). The germline V and J ends were trimmed by 2 bases and 5 bases, with 10 bases remaining between them. The germline V gene has CDR1 SGHAT and CDR2 FQNNGV. This CDR3 comprises 13 residues. Written as DNA, the CDR3 is TGTGCCAGCAGCTTATGGAGGGGGAACGAGCAGTACTTC. Translation: CASSLWRGNEQYF.

V gene TRBV15 combines with J gene TRBJ2-7; no clear D gene. V gave up 0 bases and J gave up 1 base, with 7 bases separating them. The length of the CDR3 is 14 residues. From germline, CDR1 is LNHNV and CDR2 YYDKDF (reference sequence). CDR3 sequence: CATSREGVSYEQYF. CDR3 nucleotides: TGTGCCACCAGCAGAGAGGGCGTATCCTACGAGCAGTACTTC.

This clone was observed a few times. The genes are TRBV5-4 and TRBJ2-1, with TRBD2 as a possible D gene (6 bases). Germline lookup yields CDR1 SGHNT and CDR2 YYREEE (reference sequence). The V and J ends lost 3 bases and 0 bases respectively, with 13 bases between them. The CDR3 loop spans 16 amino acids. DNA of the CDR3: TGTGCCAGCAGCTGGGACTGGGTGAGCTCCTACAATGAGCAGTTCTTC. Translation: CASSWDWVSSYNEQFF.

The rearrangement uses TRBV4-1 and TRBJ1-4; D is undetermined. Germline values: CDR1 MGHRA, CDR2 YSYEKL. The CDR3 consists of 15 residues. V was pared by 6 bases and J by 10 bases, with 21 bases between. As DNA, the CDR3 is TGCGCCAGCAGGTTTACTTGGCGGGCCCCGGGAAAACTGTTTTTT. This encodes CASRFTWRAPGKLFF.

The chain employs TRBV18 and TRBJ2-1, with 8 bases lining up with TRBD2. The CDR3 is 15 amino acids. With V trimmed by 3 bases and J by 9 bases, 10 bases remained unmatched. Germline CDR1 reads KGHSH; CDR2 reads LQKENI. The CDR3 DNA is TGTGCCAGCTCACCCAGCGGGAGCGTCCCGGGTGAGCAGTTCTTC. Translating it yields CASSPSGSVPGEQFF.

V is TRBV27 and J is TRBJ1-2; 7 positions match TRBD1. V was clipped by 3 bases and J by 4 bases; unmatched bases: 8. CDR1 MNHEY and CDR2 SMNVEV come from the germline V gene (reference sequence). This CDR3 contains 15 residues. The CDR3: CASSFLGGDSYGYTF. DNA for the CDR3: TGTGCCAGCAGTTTTCTAGGGGGCGATTCCTATGGCTACACCTTC.

This chain connects TRBV7-2 to TRBJ2-1; 14 nucleotides align to TRBD2. CDR1 is SGHTA, CDR2 FQGNSA, per germline. The length of the CDR3 is 15 residues. The trim removed 7 bases at V and 11 bases at J, leaving 10 bases unmatched. Written as DNA, the CDR3 is TGTGCCAGCACAGGCGGGACTAGCGGGAGACAGAAGCAGTTCTTC. Its translation: CASTGGTSGRQKQFF.

This clone occurred a few times. The chain joins TRBV28 to TRBJ2-2; TRBD2 aligns across 8 bases. The CDR3 is 16 residues long. CDR1 and CDR2 (germline): MDHEN, SYDVKM. The V segment lost 2 bases and the J segment 2 bases; nucleotides outside the gene matches: 4. The CDR3 DNA is TGTGCCAGCAGTTTAGCGGGGGGCTTAAACACCGGGGAGCTGTTTTTT. It specifies CASSLAGGLNTGELFF.

This clone has only a few counts. The chain is built from TRBV5-1 and TRBJ2-2, with D uncertain. V lost 4 bases to trimming and J lost 5 bases, with 9 bases between them. The CDR3 has 13 amino acids. Germline CDR1 SGHRS, CDR2 YFSETQ. The CDR3 region has the DNA TGCGCCAGCAGCCCTGGCCCGACCGGGGAGCTGTTTTTT. It yields the protein CASSPGPTGELFF. The full variable domain, its missing parts supplied by reference TRBV5-1 and TRBJ2-2, is KAGVTQTPRYLIKTRGQQVTLSCSPISGHRSVSWYQQTPGQGLQFLFEYFSETQRNKGNFPGRFSGRQFSNSRSEMNVSTLELGDSALYLCASSPGPTGELFFGEGSRLTVL.

This clone is labeled as medium-sized. For the CDR3, the DNA is TGTGCCAGTACTAGCGGGGGCCATACCTACAATGAGCAGTTCTTC. Protein: CASTSGGHTYNEQFF. The J gene is TRBJ2-1, the V gene TRBV9, with 11 bases lining up with TRBD2. In germline, CDR1 is SGDLS, CDR2 YYNGEE. Unmatched junction bases numbered 6, after V lost 8 bases and J lost 2 bases. This CDR3 is 15 amino acids long.

This clone was observed a handful of times. This chain links TRBV5-1 with TRBJ2-7; TRBD1 aligns across 9 bases. CDR3 length: 14 residues. The junction had 8 bases not matched to a gene; V was cut back by 4 bases and J by 6 bases. Germline V gene data show CDR1 as SGHRS and CDR2 as YFSETQ. The CDR3 here is CASSQGTGRSEQYF. In DNA, the CDR3 is TGCGCCAGCAGCCAGGGGACAGGGAGAAGCGAGCAGTACTTC. The variable domain in full, with the rest retrieved from reference TRBV5-1 and TRBJ2-7, is KAGVTQTPRYLIKTRGQQVTLSCSPISGHRSVSWYQQTPGQGLQFLFEYFSETQRNKGNFPGRFSGRQFSNSRSEMNVSTLELGDSALYLCASSQGTGRSEQYFGPGTRLTVT.

This clone was picked up one time. This chain joins TRBV15 and TRBJ2-7; 8 nucleotides line up with TRBD1. Germline CDR1 is LNHNV and CDR2 is YYDKDF (reference sequence). There are 16 residues in the CDR3. The ends lost 2 bases at V and 0 bases at J; junction bases unmatched: 6. CDR3 in amino acids: CATSRTGQGYSYEQYF. In DNA, the CDR3 is TGTGCCACCAGCAGAACCGGACAGGGATACTCCTACGAGCAGTACTTC.

This clone appeared a few times. The rearrangement uses TRBV30 and TRBJ1-5, with D unresolved. From germline, CDR1 is GTSNPN and CDR2 SVGIG (reference sequence). Trimming shortened V by 0 bases and J by 6 bases, and 6 bases separated the two germline ends. There are 12 residues in the CDR3. Written as DNA, the CDR3 is TGTGCCTGGAGTGTTTTCGGTCAGCCCCAGCATTTT. This encodes CAWSVFGQPQHF.

This clone showed up just a few times. The CDR3 is CAWTSGGASYNEQFF. DNA for the CDR3: TGTGCCTGGACTAGCGGGGGAGCATCCTACAATGAGCAGTTCTTC. This chain uses TRBV30 with TRBJ2-1; 10 nucleotides line up with TRBD2. Unmatched junction bases numbered 4, after V lost 4 bases and J lost 1 base. The V gene's germline CDR1 is GTSNPN and CDR2 SVGIG (reference sequence). This CDR3 region has 15 residues.

This clone was detected many times. J is TRBJ1-4 and V is TRBV5-6; the D gene is possibly TRBD1 (5 bases). V lost 0 bases to trimming and J lost 8 bases, with 14 bases between them. The CDR3 contains 15 residues. Germline CDR1 and CDR2: SGHDT and YYEEEE. The CDR3 DNA reads TGTGCCAGCAGCTTGGAATTGGGGGTCGGAGAAAAACTGTTTTTT. This sequence encodes CASSLELGVGEKLFF.

This chain connects TRBV5-1 to TRBJ2-1, with TRBD1 matching 9 bases. J was trimmed by 8 bases and V by 5 bases; bases with no gene match: 11. Germline V gene sequence: CDR1 SGHRS, CDR2 YFSETQ. CDR3 size: 15 residues. The CDR3 sequence: CASRIRDRVLDEQFF. The CDR3, as DNA: TGCGCCAGCAGGATCCGGGACAGGGTATTGGATGAGCAGTTCTTC.

This chain joins TRBV29-1 and TRBJ1-1, with D unclear. In germline, CDR1 is SQVTM, CDR2 ANQGSEA. The CDR3 consists of 14 residues. The ends were cut back, 5 bases at V and 4 bases at J, with 17 bases in the middle. Written as DNA, the CDR3 is TGCAGCGTTTCCGTCGGGGTTGTTGGCACTGAAGCTTTCTTT. Translation gives CSVSVGVVGTEAFF. The full variable domain, with the rest looked up from reference TRBV29-1 and TRBJ1-1, is SAVISQKPSRDICQRGTSLTIQCQVDSQVTMMFWYRQQPGQSLTLIATANQGSEATYESGFVIDKFPISRPNLTFSTLTVSNMSPEDSSIYLCSVSVGVVGTEAFFGQGTRLTVV.

The rearrangement joins TRBV5-5 to TRBJ2-5, with D perhaps given as TRBD1 or TRBD2 (5 bases each). The germline V gene encodes CDR1 SGHKS and CDR2 YYEKEE (reference sequence). This CDR3 contains 15 residues. Trimming took off 2 bases at V and 4 bases at J, with 15 bases between the two ends. DNA of the CDR3: TGTGCCAGCAGCTTAGCGACGAGGGGCCGAGAGACCCAGTACTTC. Translating gives CASSLATRGRETQYF.

The table lists this clone with a few counts. The gene calls are TRBV19 and TRBJ2-7; a weak D match, TRBD2 (5 bases). This CDR3 region has 14 residues. Trimming took 5 bases from V and 9 from J, leaving 20 bases between them. Germline CDR1 and CDR2: LNHDA and SQIVND (reference sequence). The chain's CDR3 is CASSVGLASMGQYF. The CDR3 bases are TGTGCCAGTAGTGTCGGGCTAGCCAGCATGGGGCAGTACTTC.

The genes are TRBV6-6 and TRBJ1-1; the D gene is possibly TRBD1 (5 bases). The CDR3 consists of 15 residues. Germline CDR1 and CDR2: MNHNY and SVGAGI (reference sequence). V lost 7 bases to trimming and J lost 4 bases, with 19 bases between them. The CDR3 coding sequence is TGTGCCAGCACCAAAGGGGAGGGATCGTCCACTGAAGCTTTCTTT. This sequence encodes CASTKGEGSSTEAFF.

J is TRBJ2-2 and V is TRBV4-1, with 8 bases fitting TRBD2. V dropped 3 bases and J dropped 1; count of bases not matched to a gene: 1. The CDR3 is made up of 15 amino acids. Germline V gene data show CDR1 as MGHRA and CDR2 as YSYEKL. DNA for the CDR3: TGCGCCAGCAGCCAGAGCGGGAGGAACACCGGGGAGCTGTTTTTT. This translates into CASSQSGRNTGELFF.

The table lists this clone with many counts. This sequence joins TRBV5-5 and TRBJ2-7, with D perhaps TRBD2 (6 bases). V was trimmed by 4 bases and J by 6 bases, leaving 23 bases between them. The germline CDR1 and CDR2 sequences are SGHKS and YYEKEE (reference sequence). The CDR3 is made up of 16 amino acids. CDR3 sequence reads: CASSETSGTLGSEQYF. The DNA for the CDR3 is TGTGCCAGCAGCGAGACATCCGGGACTTTGGGTAGCGAGCAGTACTTC.

The chain links TRBV6-6 to TRBJ1-5, with a tentative D call TRBD1 (5 bases). Germline CDR1 reads MNHNY; CDR2 reads SVGAGI (reference sequence). The ends were cut back, 6 bases at V and 2 bases at J, with 11 bases in the middle. The CDR3 consists of 14 residues. This CDR3 reads CASRRTGRNQPQHF. In DNA form, the CDR3 reads TGTGCCAGCAGGCGAACAGGTCGCAATCAGCCCCAGCATTTT.